This TCR beta chain was identified during a study of blood T cell repertoires in COVID-19. V was trimmed by 0 bases and J by 0 bases, leaving 14 bases between them. This CDR3 region has 17 residues. Germline V gene lookup returns CDR1 LGHNA and CDR2 YSLEER. Profiled with immunoSEQ multiplex PCR; TCRdb holds only in-frame clones, not every one. The data hold hundreds of thousands of clones, with 86% observed a single time. This chain links TRBV4-3 with TRBJ1-2; the D gene is possibly TRBD1 (6 bases). The source is an elderly woman with COVID-19, enrolled during active disease. The sample comprised peripheral blood. The CDR3 sequence: CASSQDPTGMANYGYTF. The CDR3 bases are TGCGCCAGCAGCCAAGACCCAACAGGGATGGCTAACTATGGCTACACCTTC.